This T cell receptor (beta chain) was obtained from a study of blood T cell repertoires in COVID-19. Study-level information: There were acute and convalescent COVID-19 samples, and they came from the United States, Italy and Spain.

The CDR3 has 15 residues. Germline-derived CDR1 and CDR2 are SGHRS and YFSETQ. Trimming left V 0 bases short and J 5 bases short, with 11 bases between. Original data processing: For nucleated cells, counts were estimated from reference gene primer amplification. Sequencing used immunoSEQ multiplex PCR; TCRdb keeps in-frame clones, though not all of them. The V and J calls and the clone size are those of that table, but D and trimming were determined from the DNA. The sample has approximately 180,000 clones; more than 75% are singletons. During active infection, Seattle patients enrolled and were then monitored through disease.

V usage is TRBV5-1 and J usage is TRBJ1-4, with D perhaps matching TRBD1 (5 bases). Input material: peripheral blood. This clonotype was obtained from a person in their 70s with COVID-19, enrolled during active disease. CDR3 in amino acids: CASSLATGSNEKLFF. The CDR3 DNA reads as TGCGCCAGCAGCTTGGCAACAGGATCCAATGAAAAACTGTTTTTT.